Included here is one TCR beta chain sequence, with context. The antigen remains unidentified. The CDR3 runs 15 residues. Germline CDR1 SEHNR, CDR2 FQNEAQ (reference sequence). Unmatched junction bases numbered 3, after V lost 1 base and J lost 7 bases. The data belong to a study of type 1 regulatory T cells. Looking at the study overall: An in vitro protocol generated T-allo10, a Tr1-enriched, alloantigen-specific CD4 T cell product. Whole-study results and caveats: Tr1 cells had a more restricted TCR repertoire than non-Tr1 cells.

MiXCR, applied by TCRdb to the reads, yields one record per CDR3 protein. The repertoire holds about 62,000 distinct CDR3 sequences, with approximately 60% as singletons. Sequencing used cultured non-Tr1 T cells, either the whole culture or a sorted T cell fraction (not recorded which). V usage is TRBV7-9 and J usage is TRBJ1-6; the match to TRBD1 covers 8 bases. This clonotype originated in a human donor in good health. The CDR3 sequence is CASSLGDRRNSPLHF. The CDR3 DNA reads TGTGCCAGCAGCTTAGGGGACAGGAGAAATTCACCCCTCCACTTT. Supplemented by reference TRBV7-9 and TRBJ1-6, the full variable domain reads DTGVSQNPRHKITKRGQNVTFRCDPISEHNRLYWYRQTLGQGPEFLTYFQNEAQLEKSRLLSDRFSAERPKGSFSTLEIQRTEQGDSAMYLCASSLGDRRNSPLHFGNGTRLTVT.